The 25 T cell receptor beta chains presented below share a single source sample, sequenced in a study of low-dose radiotherapy and immunotherapy resistance in tumors. Alpha- and beta-chain coverage of first-strand cDNA came from TRAV- and TRBV-specific primers. TCR amplification involved 20 PCR cycles with a constant-region primer and V-primer adapter. TCRdb re-derived calls from the reads in MiXCR, one entry per CDR3 protein. In the table there are about 11,000 distinct CDR3 sequences, 51% of which are singletons. All receptors derive from a human donor with advanced metastatic prostate, ovarian, gallbladder or colorectal cancer (not recorded which). This table probably holds off-target reads from a library built for another chain.

The chain uses TRBV21-1 and TRBJ2-4; TRBD1, the table's D call, lacks a check against the DNA. TRBV21-1 is listed as a pseudogene. The CDR3 is 13 amino acids. The CDR3 coding sequence is TGTGCCAGCATCCCTGGTCCCTGTAACATTCAGTACTTC. It codes for CASIPGPCNIQYF.

The chain couples TRBV12-5 to TRBJ1-3, with D unclear. Germline V gene data show CDR1 as LGHNT and CDR2 as FRNRAP. The CDR3 has 12 amino acids. Deletions cut 3 bases from V and 3 bases from J, with 3 bases between. The CDR3 nucleotides read TGTGCTAGTGGTTTATTTGGAAACACCATATATTTT. This codes for CASGLFGNTIYF.

A few counts support this clonotype. This chain connects TRBV3-1 to TRBJ1-2; perhaps TRBD1 as D (6 bases). Germline V gene data show CDR1 as LGHDT and CDR2 as YNNKEL (reference sequence). CDR3 length: 16 amino acids. Trimming shortened V by 0 bases and J by 3 bases, and 14 bases separated the two germline ends. The CDR3 loop is CASSQEWGALDYGYTF. The CDR3 bases are TGTGCCAGCAGCCAAGAGTGGGGGGCGCTTGACTATGGCTACACCTTC.

In this sample, this clonotype turned up a few times. V usage is TRBV29-1 and J usage is TRBJ1-2; D not resolved. V lost 4 bases and J 7 bases, leaving 16 bases between the germline ends. Germline V gene data show CDR1 as SQVTM and CDR2 as ANQGSEA. This CDR3 contains 13 residues. The CDR3 DNA is TGCAGCGTTGCTCCTCGTTTATCTGGTGGCTACACCTTC. It is translated as CSVAPRLSGGYTF.

A few counts support this clonotype. This chain links TRBV2 with TRBJ2-7, with D hard to call. The CDR3 length is 14 residues. Trimming left V 6 bases short and J 4 bases short, with 16 bases between. CDR1 is SNHLY and CDR2 is FYNNEI in the germline V gene. CDR3 sequence (DNA): TGTGCCAGCAGCCCGGTAAAGGGATGGTACGAGCAGTACTTC. Its translation: CASSPVKGWYEQYF. Variable domain in full (rest from reference TRBV2 and TRBJ2-7): EPEVTQTPSHQVTQMGQEVILRCVPISNHLYFYWYRQILGQKVEFLVSFYNNEISEKSEIFDDQFSVERPDGSNFTLKIRSTKLEDSAMYFCASSPVKGWYEQYFGPGTRLTVT.

In its sample, this clonotype was seen a few times. The CDR3 bases are TGTGCCACCAGTGGGCGGGACGGAGAAGCTTTCTTT. It yields the protein CATSGRDGEAFF. The V call is TRBV24-1, the J call TRBJ1-1, with D possibly TRBD1 on 5 matching bases. CDR1 is KGHDR and CDR2 is SFDVKD in the germline V gene. V was shortened by 5 bases and J by 8 bases, with 11 bases between the two germline ends. The length of the CDR3 is 12 residues.

The rearrangement uses TRBV5-4 and TRBJ2-1; D unresolved. There are 13 residues in the CDR3. Trimming took 3 bases from V and 8 from J, leaving 12 bases between them. Germline CDR1 reads SGHNT; CDR2 reads YYREEE (reference sequence). The CDR3 is CASSSAATYEQFF. DNA of the CDR3: TGTGCCAGCAGCTCAGCAGCTACCTATGAGCAGTTCTTC.

This clonotype was counted only a few times. This chain uses TRBV9 with TRBJ2-3; no reliable D call. This CDR3 has 15 residues. The germline gives CDR1 SGDLS, CDR2 YYNGEE. V was shortened by 4 bases and J by 0 bases, with 12 bases between the two germline ends. CDR3 bases: TGTGCCAGCAGCCCCCGCGTTACTAGCACAGATACGCAGTATTTT. Its protein is CASSPRVTSTDTQYF.

V usage is TRBV5-4 and J usage is TRBJ2-1; TRBD1 matches at 8 bases. The germline V gene encodes CDR1 SGHNT and CDR2 YYREEE (reference sequence). V dropped 6 bases and J dropped 3; count of bases not matched to a gene: 8. The CDR3 has 15 amino acids. The CDR3 DNA reads as TGTGCCAGCAAGGGGGGTGGACAGGGCTACAATGAGCAGTTCTTC. It yields the protein CASKGGGQGYNEQFF.

The chain has TRBV5-1 and TRBJ2-2; possibly TRBD2 for D (5 bases). V gave up 4 bases and J gave up 4 bases, with 20 bases separating them. This CDR3 has 17 residues. The germline V gene encodes CDR1 SGHRS and CDR2 YFSETQ. The CDR3 bases are TGCGCCAGCAGCCCTGGACTGCCGGGTGCTTCCACCGGGGAGCTGTTTTTT. It is translated as CASSPGLPGASTGELFF.

This rearrangement joins TRBV12-3 or TRBV12-4 to TRBJ2-7; D not certain. The CDR3 is 13 residues long. The germline V and J ends were trimmed by 1 base and 2 bases, with 6 bases remaining between them. The DNA for the CDR3 is TGTGCCAGCAGTTTAGGGGAACCCTACGAGCAGTACTTC. Translation gives CASSLGEPYEQYF.

The CDR3 nucleotides are TGTGCCATCAGTGGACCAAAGAGCTCCTACGAGCAGTACTTC. This codes for CAISGPKSSYEQYF. This chain uses TRBV10-3 with TRBJ2-7, with D hard to call. V lost 4 bases and J 0 bases, leaving 10 bases between the germline ends. The CDR3 runs to 14 residues. Germline V gene lookup returns CDR1 ENHRY and CDR2 SYGVKD.

This clonotype has just a few counts. The genes are TRBV5-1 and TRBJ2-1; TRBD2 matches 12 bases. V gave up 0 bases and J gave up 3 bases; unmatched junction bases: 1. Germline V gene lookup returns CDR1 SGHRS and CDR2 YFSETQ. This CDR3 region has 16 residues. DNA of the CDR3: TGCGCCAGCAGCTTGGCTAGCGGGAGGGTCTACAATGAGCAGTTCTTC. It codes for CASSLASGRVYNEQFF.

The chain joins TRBV28 to TRBJ2-5; possibly TRBD1 for D (6 bases). V lost 4 bases and J lost 5, with 14 bases in between. Germline CDR1 and CDR2: MDHEN and SYDVKM. There are 14 residues in the CDR3. DNA for the CDR3: TGTGCCAGCAGTTCCCAACAGGGTGGGGAGACCCAGTACTTC. This translates into CASSSQQGGETQYF.

V gene TRBV5-1 combines with J gene TRBJ2-7; D ambiguous. This CDR3 comprises 13 residues. Germline V gene lookup returns CDR1 SGHRS and CDR2 YFSETQ. V was shortened by 4 bases and J by 3 bases, with 11 bases between the two germline ends. The CDR3 nucleotides are TGCGCCAGCAGCCTTGGGCTTTACTACGAGCAGTACTTC. Amino acid sequence: CASSLGLYYEQYF.

J is TRBJ2-7 and V is TRBV6-5, with D maybe TRBD2 (7 bases). The CDR3 is made up of 17 amino acids. Germline values: CDR1 MNHEY, CDR2 SVGAGI. The V gene lost 5 bases and the J gene lost 6 bases, with 26 bases spanning the gap. The CDR3 reads CASSPPRGGAVSTEQYF. CDR3 DNA: TGTGCCAGCAGTCCCCCTAGGGGGGGGGCAGTATCTACCGAGCAGTACTTC.

The chain is built from TRBV6-4 and TRBJ2-1; D unclear. The CDR3 loop spans 15 amino acids. The germline V and J ends were trimmed by 2 bases and 6 bases, with 14 bases remaining between them. The V gene's germline CDR1 is MRHNA and CDR2 SNTAGT. The CDR3 DNA reads as TGTGCCAGCAGTGACGTTGCCGCTGGCCGCAATGAGCAGTTCTTC. Amino acid sequence: CASSDVAAGRNEQFF.

J is TRBJ2-1 and V is TRBV7-2; no clear D gene. The CDR3 has 15 amino acids. V lost 2 bases and J lost 0, with 8 bases in between. Germline assignment: CDR1 SGHTA and CDR2 FQGNSA. The CDR3 DNA reads as TGTGCCAGCAGCTTAAGGCGGTCCTCCTACAATGAGCAGTTCTTC. Translating it yields CASSLRRSSYNEQFF.

This chain connects TRBV28 to TRBJ2-1; D unclear. Trimming removed 4 bases at V and 14 bases at J, with 12 bases between. This CDR3 spans 11 amino acids. The germline gives CDR1 MDHEN, CDR2 SYDVKM. In DNA, the CDR3 is TGTGCCAGCAGTTCAGGAAAAAAGGAGTTCTTC. As protein: CASSSGKKEFF.

This clonotype was recorded only once. The chain couples TRBV27 to TRBJ1-2; D uncertain. Germline-derived CDR1 and CDR2 are MNHEY and SMNVEV (reference sequence). The V gene lost 6 bases and the J gene lost 7 bases, with 15 bases spanning the gap. The CDR3 has 13 residues. CDR3 loop: CASSDGQVFGYTF. The CDR3 nucleotides are TGTGCCAGCAGCGACGGGCAGGTGTTTGGCTACACCTTC.

The V gene is TRBV24-1, the J gene TRBJ2-1; the match to TRBD2 covers 16 bases. CDR1 and CDR2 from the germline V gene are KGHDR and SFDVKD. Trimming at V came to 2 bases and at J to 2 bases, leaving 2 bases not matched to a gene. The CDR3 runs to 18 residues. CDR3 loop: CATSDSGLAGGPYNEQFF. The CDR3 coding sequence is TGTGCCACCAGTGATTCGGGACTAGCGGGAGGGCCCTACAATGAGCAGTTCTTC.

This clonotype occurred a few times. CDR3 sequence reads: CASSVGVTGSSEAFF. The DNA of the CDR3 is TGTGCCAGCAGCGTAGGTGTCACAGGAAGCTCTGAAGCTTTCTTT. The J gene is TRBJ1-1, the V gene TRBV9; TRBD1 is a possible D gene (5 bases). Germline-derived CDR1 and CDR2 are SGDLS and YYNGEE. This CDR3 is 15 amino acids long. Trimming shortened V by 0 bases and J by 6 bases, and 15 bases separated the two germline ends.

The chain employs TRBV25-1 and TRBJ2-4; no definite D call. V lost 3 bases, J lost 3 bases, and 12 bases lay in between. Germline values: CDR1 MGHDK, CDR2 SYGVNS. The CDR3 is 15 amino acids. This chain's CDR3 is CASSEEKGDKNIQYF. CDR3 sequence (DNA): TGTGCCAGCAGTGAGGAGAAGGGTGACAAAAACATTCAGTACTTC.

The J gene is TRBJ2-7, the V gene TRBV2; 11 nucleotides line up with TRBD1. V trimming: 8 bases; J trimming: 1 base; junction bases outside the gene matches: 4. CDR1 and CDR2 from the germline V gene are SNHLY and FYNNEI. There are 14 residues in the CDR3. The CDR3 region is CASAGQGASYEQYF. The CDR3 region has the DNA TGTGCCAGCGCCGGACAGGGGGCATCCTACGAGCAGTACTTC.

This clonotype was seen a handful of times. The rearrangement uses TRBV5-1 and TRBJ2-7; 8 bases fit TRBD1. Losses at the gene ends were 7 bases for V and 2 bases for J; bases not matched to a gene: 8. CDR1 is SGHRS, CDR2 YFSETQ, per germline. The CDR3 consists of 14 residues. CDR3 nucleotides: TGCGCCAGCGGGGCAACAGGGGGTACCTACGAGCAGTACTTC. The encoded protein is CASGATGGTYEQYF.